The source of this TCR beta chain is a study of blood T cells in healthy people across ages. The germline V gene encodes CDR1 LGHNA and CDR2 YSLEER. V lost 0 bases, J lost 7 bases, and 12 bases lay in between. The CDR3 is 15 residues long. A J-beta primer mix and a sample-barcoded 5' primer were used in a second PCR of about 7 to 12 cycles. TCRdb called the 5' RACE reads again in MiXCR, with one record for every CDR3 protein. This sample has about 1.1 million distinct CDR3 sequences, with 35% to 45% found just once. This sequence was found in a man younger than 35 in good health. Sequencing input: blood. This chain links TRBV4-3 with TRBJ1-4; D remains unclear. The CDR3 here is CASSQESNPGEKLFF. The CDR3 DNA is TGCGCCAGCAGCCAAGAAAGTAATCCGGGTGAAAAACTGTTTTTT.